This passage covers 9 T cell receptor beta chains from one sample sequenced in a study of T-cell memory formation after mild COVID-19. One entry per CDR3 protein, called by TCRdb with MiXCR from the 5' RACE reads. The repertoire consists of under 550,000 distinct CDR3 sequences, with approximately 18% occurring once and the leading ten covering 20% to 25%. The sample taken for sequencing was PBMCs or a T cell subset sorted from them (not recorded which). The receptors derive from a man younger than 35 who had mild COVID-19 (a few samples of this study predate the infection). Cell type and time point are not known.

The chain joins TRBV9 to TRBJ1-1, with D uncertain. V lost 0 bases, J lost 5 bases, and 11 bases lay in between. CDR1 and CDR2 (germline): SGDLS, YYNGEE. This CDR3 is built from 14 residues. The CDR3 nucleotides read TGTGCCAGCAGCGTAGAAGGTTATAGTACTGAAGCTTTCTTT. Amino acids: CASSVEGYSTEAFF.

This clonotype appeared a few times. V and J are TRBV20-1 and TRBJ1-2; D is possibly TRBD1 (5 bases). V shed 5 bases and J shed 5 bases, with 18 bases lying between them. Germline V gene data show CDR1 as DFQATT and CDR2 as SNEGSKA (reference sequence). This CDR3 spans 14 amino acids. DNA for the CDR3: TGCAGTGCTGGGGCCCCGGGAGCTTATTATGGCTACACCTTC. It specifies CSAGAPGAYYGYTF.

This clonotype was observed many times. The gene calls are TRBV7-8 and TRBJ2-7, with TRBD1 identical over 10 bases. CDR1 and CDR2 from the germline V gene are SGHVS and FQNEAQ. This CDR3 has 16 residues. V lost 1 base to trimming and J lost 2 bases; unmatched junction nucleotides: 5. For the CDR3, the DNA is TGTGCCAGCAGCTTAGGAACGGGACAGGGGACCTACGAGCAGTACGTC. As protein: CASSLGTGQGTYEQYV.

At least ten counts were recorded for this clonotype. This chain joins TRBV19 and TRBJ2-7; D is perhaps TRBD2 (5 bases). The ends were cut back, 2 bases at V and 5 bases at J, with 10 bases in the middle. This CDR3 is built from 13 residues. CDR1 LNHDA and CDR2 SQIVND come from the germline V gene (reference sequence). CDR3 in amino acids: CASSIRLRDEQYF. The CDR3 nucleotides read TGTGCCAGTAGTATAAGGCTGCGGGACGAGCAGTACTTC.

This clonotype was found many times. The gene calls are TRBV5-5 and TRBJ1-2, with D maybe TRBD1 (6 bases). V was shortened by 0 bases and J by 5 bases, with 8 bases between the two germline ends. Germline CDR1 is SGHKS and CDR2 is YYEKEE (reference sequence). This CDR3 is 13 amino acids long. DNA of the CDR3: TGTGCCAGCAGCTTGGTGGACAGATATGGCTACACCTTC. Translated, it gives CASSLVDRYGYTF.

This clonotype was seen more than once but under ten times. The chain links TRBV7-2 to TRBJ1-4, with 7 bases that match TRBD1. The CDR3 sequence is 14 residues long. Germline CDR1 is SGHTA and CDR2 is FQGNSA. The V and J ends lost 6 bases and 8 bases, in that order; junction bases with no gene match: 9. CDR3 residues: CASRPTGAWEKLFF. The CDR3 nucleotides read TGTGCCAGCAGACCAACAGGGGCTTGGGAAAAACTGTTTTTT.

The chain employs TRBV10-3 and TRBJ1-2; unclear D gene. Trimming took off 6 bases at V and 8 bases at J, with 7 bases between the two ends. The CDR3 has 10 residues. Per the germline V gene, CDR1 is ENHRY and CDR2 is SYGVKD. CDR3 DNA sequence: TGTGCCATCAGGGCGGGAGGCTACACCTTC. The encoded protein is CAIRAGGYTF.

Only a few counts were recorded for this clonotype. The CDR3 DNA reads TGTGCCAGCAGTGTCTACACTAGGGGGGAGACCCAGTACTTC. As protein: CASSVYTRGETQYF. The rearrangement links TRBV27 to TRBJ2-5, with TRBD1 as a possible D gene (6 bases). CDR3 length: 14 residues. V was pared by 5 bases and J by 5 bases, with 15 bases between. Looked up from germline, CDR1 is MNHEY and CDR2 is SMNVEV (reference sequence).

This chain joins TRBV18 and TRBJ2-3; 8 nucleotides match TRBD1. The V and J ends lost 4 bases and 3 bases, in that order; junction bases with no gene match: 6. The germline V gene encodes CDR1 KGHSH and CDR2 LQKENI. The CDR3 totals 15 residues. The CDR3 DNA reads TGTGCCAGCTCACGCCAGGGGGCGCGGACAGATACGCAGTATTTT. Protein sequence: CASSRQGARTDTQYF.